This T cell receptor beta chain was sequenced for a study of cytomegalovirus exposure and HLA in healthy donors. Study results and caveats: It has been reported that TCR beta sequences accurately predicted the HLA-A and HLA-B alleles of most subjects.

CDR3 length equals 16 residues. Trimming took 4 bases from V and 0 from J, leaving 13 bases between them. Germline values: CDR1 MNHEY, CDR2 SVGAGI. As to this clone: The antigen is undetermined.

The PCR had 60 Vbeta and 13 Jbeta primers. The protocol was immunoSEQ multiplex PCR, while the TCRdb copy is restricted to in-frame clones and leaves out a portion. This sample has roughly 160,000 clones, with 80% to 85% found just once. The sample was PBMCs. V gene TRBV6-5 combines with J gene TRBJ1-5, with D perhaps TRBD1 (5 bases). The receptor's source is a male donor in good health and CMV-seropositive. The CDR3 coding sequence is TGTGCCAGCAGTTCTACACGACAGAATAGCAATCAGCCCCAGCATTTT. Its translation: CASSSTRQNSNQPQHF.